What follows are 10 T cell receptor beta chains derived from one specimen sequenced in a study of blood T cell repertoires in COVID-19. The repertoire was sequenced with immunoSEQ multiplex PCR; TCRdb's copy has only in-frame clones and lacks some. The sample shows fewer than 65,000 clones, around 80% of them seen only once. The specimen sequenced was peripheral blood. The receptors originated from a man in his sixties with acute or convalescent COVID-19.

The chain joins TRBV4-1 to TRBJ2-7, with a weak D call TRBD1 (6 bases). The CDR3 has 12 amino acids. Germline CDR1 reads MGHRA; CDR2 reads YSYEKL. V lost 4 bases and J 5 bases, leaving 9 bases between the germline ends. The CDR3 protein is CASSPNRDEQYF. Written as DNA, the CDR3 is TGCGCCAGCAGCCCGAACAGGGACGAGCAGTACTTC.

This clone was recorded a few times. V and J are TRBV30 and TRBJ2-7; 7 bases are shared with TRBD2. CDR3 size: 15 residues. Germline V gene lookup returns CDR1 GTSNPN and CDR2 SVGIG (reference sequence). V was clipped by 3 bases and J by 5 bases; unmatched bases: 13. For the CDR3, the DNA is TGTGCCTGGAGCCCCCGGGGTAGAGGGAGGGACGAGCAGTACTTC. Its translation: CAWSPRGRGRDEQYF.

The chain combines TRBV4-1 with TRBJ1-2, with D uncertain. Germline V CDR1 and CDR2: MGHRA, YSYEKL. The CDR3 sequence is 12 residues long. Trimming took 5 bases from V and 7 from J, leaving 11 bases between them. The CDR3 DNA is TGCGCCAGCAGCGCTTTCGCCGGTGGCTACACCTTC. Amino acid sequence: CASSAFAGGYTF.

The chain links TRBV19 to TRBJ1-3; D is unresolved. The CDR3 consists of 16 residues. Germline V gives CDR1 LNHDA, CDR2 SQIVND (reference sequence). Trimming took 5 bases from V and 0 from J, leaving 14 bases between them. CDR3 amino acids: CASSLPAGFSGNTIYF. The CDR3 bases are TGTGCCAGTAGTCTCCCCGCTGGCTTCTCTGGAAACACCATATATTTT.

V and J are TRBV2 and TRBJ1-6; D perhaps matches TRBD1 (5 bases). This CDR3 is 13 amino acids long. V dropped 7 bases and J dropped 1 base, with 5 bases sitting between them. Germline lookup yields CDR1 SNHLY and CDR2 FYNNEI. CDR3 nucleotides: TGTGCCAGCAAGGGGTCCTATAATTCACCCCTCCACTTT. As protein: CASKGSYNSPLHF.

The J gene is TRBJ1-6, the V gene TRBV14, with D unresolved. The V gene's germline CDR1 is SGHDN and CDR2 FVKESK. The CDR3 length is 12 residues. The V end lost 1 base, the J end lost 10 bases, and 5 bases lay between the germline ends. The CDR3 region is CASSQGRSPLHF. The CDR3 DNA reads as TGTGCCAGCAGCCAAGGGAGGTCACCCCTCCACTTT.

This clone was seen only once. CDR3 coding DNA: TGCAGCGTTCGTACCGGGACAGTGTTCTCCTACGAGCAGTACTTC. This codes for CSVRTGTVFSYEQYF. The V gene is TRBV29-1, the J gene TRBJ2-7, with TRBD1 matching 7 bases. Trimming removed 5 bases from V and 0 bases from J; junction bases left unmatched: 10. This CDR3 spans 15 amino acids. Germline assignment: CDR1 SQVTM and CDR2 ANQGSEA.

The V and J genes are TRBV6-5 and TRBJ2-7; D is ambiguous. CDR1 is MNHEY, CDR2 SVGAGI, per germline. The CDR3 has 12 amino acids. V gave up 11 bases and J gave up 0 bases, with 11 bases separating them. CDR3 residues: CASDRGSYEQYF. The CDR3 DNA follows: TGTGCCTCCGATAGAGGCTCCTACGAGCAGTACTTC.

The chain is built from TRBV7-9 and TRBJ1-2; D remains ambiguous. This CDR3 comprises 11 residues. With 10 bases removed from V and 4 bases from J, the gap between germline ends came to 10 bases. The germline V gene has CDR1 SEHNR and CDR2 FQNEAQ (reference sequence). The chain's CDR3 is CATEPGYGYTF. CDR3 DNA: TGTGCCACGGAGCCGGGCTATGGCTACACCTTC.

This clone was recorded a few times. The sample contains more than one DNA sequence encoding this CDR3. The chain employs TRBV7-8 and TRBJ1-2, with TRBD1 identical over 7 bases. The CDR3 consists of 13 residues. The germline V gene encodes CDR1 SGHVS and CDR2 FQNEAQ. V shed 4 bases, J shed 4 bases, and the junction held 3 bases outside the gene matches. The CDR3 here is CASSSGQAYGYTF. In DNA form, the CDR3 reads TGTGCCAGCAGCTCTGGACAGGCCTATGGCTACACCTTC.